The sequence of this T cell receptor (beta chain) was determined in a study of technical replicates of blood from a handful of donors. V trimming: 4 bases; J trimming: 7 bases; junction bases outside the gene matches: 8. Germline V gene sequence: CDR1 ENHRY, CDR2 SYGVKD. The CDR3 loop spans 14 amino acids. Using immunoSEQ multiplex PCR, the repertoire was profiled, and TCRdb retains in-frame clones only, with some absent. Of tens of thousands of clones listed, around 96% are singletons. Material for sequencing was T cells isolated from PBMCs. This TCR came from a human donor in good health. The chain joins TRBV10-3 to TRBJ1-2; 8 bases line up with TRBD1. The CDR3 region is CAISVTTGESGYTF. Written as DNA, the CDR3 is TGTGCCATCAGTGTGACGACAGGGGAAAGTGGCTACACCTTC.